This TCR beta chain derives from a study of cytomegalovirus exposure and HLA in healthy donors. Primers for the PCR totalled 60 Vbeta and 13 Jbeta. Method: immunoSEQ multiplex PCR; TCRdb's copy keeps in-frame clones and lacks some. Recorded for this sample: some 120,000 clones. The CDR3 is 17 amino acids. Germline V gene lookup returns CDR1 SGHNT and CDR2 YYREEE (reference sequence). Losses at the gene ends were 3 bases for V and 8 bases for J; bases not matched to a gene: 9. As to this clone: Antigen: not known.

Each donor was healthy, and each was a bone marrow donor. General study results and limits: Later work found most CMV-associated TCR beta chains apparently HLA-restricted. CMV serostatus alone was available as immune exposure information.

The chain couples TRBV5-4 to TRBJ2-1, with 15 bases lining up with TRBD2. Input material: PBMCs. This TCR came from a man aged 25 to 45 in good health and CMV-seronegative. The CDR3 loop reads CASSSGLAGGPPDEQFF. In DNA form, the CDR3 reads TGTGCCAGCAGCTCTGGACTAGCGGGAGGGCCGCCGGATGAGCAGTTCTTC.